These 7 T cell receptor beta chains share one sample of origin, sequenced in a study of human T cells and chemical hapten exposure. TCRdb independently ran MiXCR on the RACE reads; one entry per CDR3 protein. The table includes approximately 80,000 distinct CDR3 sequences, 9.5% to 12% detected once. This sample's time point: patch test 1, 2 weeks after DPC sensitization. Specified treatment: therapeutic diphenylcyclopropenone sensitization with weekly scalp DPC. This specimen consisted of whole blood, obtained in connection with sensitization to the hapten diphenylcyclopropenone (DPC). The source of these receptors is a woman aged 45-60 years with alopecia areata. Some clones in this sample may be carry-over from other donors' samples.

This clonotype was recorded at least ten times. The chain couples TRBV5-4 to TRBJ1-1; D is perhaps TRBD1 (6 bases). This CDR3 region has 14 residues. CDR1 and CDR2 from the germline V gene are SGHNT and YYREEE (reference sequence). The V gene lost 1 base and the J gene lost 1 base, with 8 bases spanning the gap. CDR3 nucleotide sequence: TGTGCCAGCAGCTTGTTCAGGGGGAACACTGAAGCTTTCTTT. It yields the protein CASSLFRGNTEAFF.

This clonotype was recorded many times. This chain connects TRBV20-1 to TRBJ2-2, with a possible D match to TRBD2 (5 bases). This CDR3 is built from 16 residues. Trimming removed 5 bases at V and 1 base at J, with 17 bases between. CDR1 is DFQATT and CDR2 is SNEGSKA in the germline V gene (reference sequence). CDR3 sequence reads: CSASPLHGLNTGELFF. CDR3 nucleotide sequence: TGCAGTGCTTCCCCACTACATGGACTGAACACCGGGGAGCTGTTTTTT.

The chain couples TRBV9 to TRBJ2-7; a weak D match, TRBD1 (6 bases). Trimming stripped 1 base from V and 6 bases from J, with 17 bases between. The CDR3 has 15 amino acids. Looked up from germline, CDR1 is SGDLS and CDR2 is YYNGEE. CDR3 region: CASSVNGARGVEQYF. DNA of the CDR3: TGTGCCAGCAGCGTAAATGGCGCCAGGGGTGTCGAGCAGTACTTC. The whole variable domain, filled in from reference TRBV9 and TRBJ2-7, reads DSGVTQTPKHLITATGQRVTLRCSPRSGDLSVYWYQQSLDQGLQFLIQYYNGEERAKGNILERFSAQQFPDLHSELNLSSLELGDSALYFCASSVNGARGVEQYFGPGTRLTVT.

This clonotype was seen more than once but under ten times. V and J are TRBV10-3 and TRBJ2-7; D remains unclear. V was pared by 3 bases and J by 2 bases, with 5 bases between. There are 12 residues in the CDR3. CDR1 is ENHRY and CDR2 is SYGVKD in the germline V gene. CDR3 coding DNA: TGTGCCATCAGTGATCCCCCCTACGAGCAGTACTTC. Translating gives CAISDPPYEQYF.

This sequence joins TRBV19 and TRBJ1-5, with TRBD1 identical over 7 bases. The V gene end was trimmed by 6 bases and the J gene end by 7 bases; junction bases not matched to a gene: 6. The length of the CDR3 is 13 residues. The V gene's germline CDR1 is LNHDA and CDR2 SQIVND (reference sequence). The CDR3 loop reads CASRTGVWQPQHF. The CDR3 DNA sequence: TGTGCCAGTAGAACAGGGGTATGGCAGCCCCAGCATTTT.

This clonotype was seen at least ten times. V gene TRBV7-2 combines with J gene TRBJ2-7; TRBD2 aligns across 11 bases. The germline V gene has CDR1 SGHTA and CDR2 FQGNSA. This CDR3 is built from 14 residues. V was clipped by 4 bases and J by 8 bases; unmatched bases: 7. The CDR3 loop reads CASSSGTSGFKQYF. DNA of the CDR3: TGTGCCAGCAGCTCCGGGACTAGCGGATTTAAGCAGTACTTC.

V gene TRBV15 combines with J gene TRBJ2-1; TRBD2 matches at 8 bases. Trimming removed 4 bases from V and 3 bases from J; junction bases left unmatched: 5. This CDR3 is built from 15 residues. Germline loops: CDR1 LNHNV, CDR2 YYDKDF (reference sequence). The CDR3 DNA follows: TGTGCCACCAGCATTACGGGAGGGAACTACAATGAGCAGTTCTTC. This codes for CATSITGGNYNEQFF.